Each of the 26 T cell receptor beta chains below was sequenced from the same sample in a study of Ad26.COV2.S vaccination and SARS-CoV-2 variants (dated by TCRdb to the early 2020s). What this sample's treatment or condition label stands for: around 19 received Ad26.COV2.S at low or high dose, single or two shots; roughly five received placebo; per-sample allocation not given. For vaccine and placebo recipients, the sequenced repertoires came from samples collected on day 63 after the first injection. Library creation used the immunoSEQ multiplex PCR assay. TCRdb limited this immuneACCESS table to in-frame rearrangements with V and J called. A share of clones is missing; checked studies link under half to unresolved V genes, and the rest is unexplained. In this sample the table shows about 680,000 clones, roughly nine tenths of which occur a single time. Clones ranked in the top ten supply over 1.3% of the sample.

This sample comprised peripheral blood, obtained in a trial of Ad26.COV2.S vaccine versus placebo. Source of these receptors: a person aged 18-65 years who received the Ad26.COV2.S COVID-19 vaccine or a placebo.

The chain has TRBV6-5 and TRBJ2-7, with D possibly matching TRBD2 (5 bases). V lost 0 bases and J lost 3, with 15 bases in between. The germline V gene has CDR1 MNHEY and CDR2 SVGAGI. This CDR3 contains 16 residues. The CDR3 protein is CASSYSSEGRDYEQYF. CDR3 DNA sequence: TGTGCCAGCAGTTACTCATCTGAGGGTCGAGACTACGAGCAGTACTTC.

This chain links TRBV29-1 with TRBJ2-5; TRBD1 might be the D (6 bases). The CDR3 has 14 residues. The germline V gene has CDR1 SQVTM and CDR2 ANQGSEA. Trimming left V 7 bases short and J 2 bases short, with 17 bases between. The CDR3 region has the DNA TGCAGCGGAGGACAGCTTCTAATTCAAGAGACCCAGTACTTC. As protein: CSGGQLLIQETQYF.

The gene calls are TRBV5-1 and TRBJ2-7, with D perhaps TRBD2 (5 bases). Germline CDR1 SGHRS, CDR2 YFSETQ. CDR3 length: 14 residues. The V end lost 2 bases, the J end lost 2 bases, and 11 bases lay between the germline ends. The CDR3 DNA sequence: TGCGCCAGCAGCTTCGCTAGCCACACCTACGAGCAGTACTTC. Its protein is CASSFASHTYEQYF.

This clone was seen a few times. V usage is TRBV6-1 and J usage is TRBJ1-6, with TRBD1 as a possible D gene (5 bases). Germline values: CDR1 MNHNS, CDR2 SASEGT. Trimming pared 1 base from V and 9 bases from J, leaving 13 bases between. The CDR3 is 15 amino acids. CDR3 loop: CASSEGGGRGSPLHF. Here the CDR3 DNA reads TGTGCCAGCAGTGAAGGCGGGGGGAGAGGTTCACCCCTCCACTTT.

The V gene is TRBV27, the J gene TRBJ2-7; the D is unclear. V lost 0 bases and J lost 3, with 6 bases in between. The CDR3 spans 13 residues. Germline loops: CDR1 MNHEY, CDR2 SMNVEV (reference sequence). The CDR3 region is CASSLSSNYEQYF. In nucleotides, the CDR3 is TGTGCCAGCAGTTTATCCTCGAACTACGAGCAGTACTTC.

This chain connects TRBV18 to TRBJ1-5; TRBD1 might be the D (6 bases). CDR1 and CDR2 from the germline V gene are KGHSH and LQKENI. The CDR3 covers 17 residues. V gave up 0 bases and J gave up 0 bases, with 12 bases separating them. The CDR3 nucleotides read TGTGCCAGCTCACCACCCGGGACACCGTATAGCAATCAGCCCCAGCATTTT. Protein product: CASSPPGTPYSNQPQHF.

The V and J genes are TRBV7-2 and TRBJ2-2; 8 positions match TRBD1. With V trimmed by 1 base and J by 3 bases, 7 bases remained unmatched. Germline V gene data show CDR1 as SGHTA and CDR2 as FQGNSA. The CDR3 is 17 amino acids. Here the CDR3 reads CASSLDARGLDTGELFF. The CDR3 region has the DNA TGTGCCAGCAGCTTAGATGCCAGGGGGCTAGACACCGGGGAGCTGTTTTTT.

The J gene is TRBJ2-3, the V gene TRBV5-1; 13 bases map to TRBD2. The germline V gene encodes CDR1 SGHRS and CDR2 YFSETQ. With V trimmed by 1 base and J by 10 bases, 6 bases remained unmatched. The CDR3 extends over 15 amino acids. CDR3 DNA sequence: TGCGCCAGCAGCTTGAGGACTAGCGGGAGTTATGCGCAGTATTTT. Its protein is CASSLRTSGSYAQYF.

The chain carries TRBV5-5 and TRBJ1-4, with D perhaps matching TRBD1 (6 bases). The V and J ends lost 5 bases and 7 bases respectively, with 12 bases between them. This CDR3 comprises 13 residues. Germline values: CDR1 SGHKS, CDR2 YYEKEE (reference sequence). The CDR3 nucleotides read TGTGCCAGCAGAAACAGGGCTGGTGAAAAACTGTTTTTT. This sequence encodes CASRNRAGEKLFF.

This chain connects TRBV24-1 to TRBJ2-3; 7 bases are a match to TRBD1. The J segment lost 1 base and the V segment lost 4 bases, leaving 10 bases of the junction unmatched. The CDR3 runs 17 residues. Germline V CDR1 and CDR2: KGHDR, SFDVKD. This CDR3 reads CATSEAEGGRRTDTQYF. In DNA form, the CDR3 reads TGTGCCACCAGTGAGGCGGAAGGGGGCCGCCGCACAGATACGCAGTATTTT.

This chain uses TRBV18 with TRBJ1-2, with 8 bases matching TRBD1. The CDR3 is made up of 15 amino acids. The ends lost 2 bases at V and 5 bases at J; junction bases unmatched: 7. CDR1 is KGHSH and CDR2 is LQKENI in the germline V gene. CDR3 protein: CASSPTRTGQYGYTF. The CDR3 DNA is TGTGCCAGCTCACCAACGCGGACAGGGCAGTATGGCTACACCTTC.

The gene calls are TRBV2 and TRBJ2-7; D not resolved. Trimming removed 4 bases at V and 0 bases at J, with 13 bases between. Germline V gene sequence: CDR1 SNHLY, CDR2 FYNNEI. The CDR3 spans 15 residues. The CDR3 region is CASSVQQHSSYEQYF. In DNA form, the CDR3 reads TGTGCCAGCAGTGTGCAGCAACATAGCTCCTACGAGCAGTACTTC.

This CDR3 is CASSPTAGGPLGTDTQYF. The CDR3 nucleotides read TGTGCCAGCTCACCCACAGCGGGGGGGCCCTTGGGCACAGATACGCAGTATTTT. This chain uses TRBV18 with TRBJ2-3, with 10 bases lining up with TRBD2. Germline V gives CDR1 KGHSH, CDR2 LQKENI. The CDR3 spans 18 residues. Losses at the gene ends were 3 bases for V and 1 base for J; bases not matched to a gene: 10.

CDR3 sequence reads: CAISDKAGGAFF. The CDR3 DNA reads TGTGCCATCAGTGATAAGGCGGGCGGAGCTTTCTTT. The chain couples TRBV10-3 to TRBJ1-1; D is undetermined. This CDR3 comprises 12 residues. Deletions cut 3 bases from V and 10 bases from J, with 12 bases between. CDR1 is ENHRY and CDR2 is SYGVKD in the germline V gene.

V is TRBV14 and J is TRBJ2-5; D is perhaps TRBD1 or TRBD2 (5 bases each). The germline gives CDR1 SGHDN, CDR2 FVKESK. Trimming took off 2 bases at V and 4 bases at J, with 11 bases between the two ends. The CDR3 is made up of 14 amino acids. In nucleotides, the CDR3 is TGTGCCAGCAGCCAAACAGGACTTCGAGAGACCCAGTACTTC. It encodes CASSQTGLRETQYF.

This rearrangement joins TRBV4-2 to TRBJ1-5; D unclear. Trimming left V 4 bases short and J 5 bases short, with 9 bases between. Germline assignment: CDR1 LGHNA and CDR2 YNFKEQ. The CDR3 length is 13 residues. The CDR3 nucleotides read TGTGCCAGCAGCCCGTCGGATGATCAGCCCCAGCATTTT. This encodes CASSPSDDQPQHF.

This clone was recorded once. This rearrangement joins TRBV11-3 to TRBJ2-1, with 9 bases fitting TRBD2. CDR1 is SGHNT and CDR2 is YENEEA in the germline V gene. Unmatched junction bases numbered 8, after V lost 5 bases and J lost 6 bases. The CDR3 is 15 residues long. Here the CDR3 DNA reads TGTGCCAGCAGCCCCCGGGTAGCGGGAGTCAATGAGCAGTTCTTC. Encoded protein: CASSPRVAGVNEQFF.

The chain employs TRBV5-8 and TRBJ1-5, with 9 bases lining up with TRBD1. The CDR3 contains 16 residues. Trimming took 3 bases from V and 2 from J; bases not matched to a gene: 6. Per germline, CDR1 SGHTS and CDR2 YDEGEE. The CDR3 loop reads CASSWNRGHGNQPQHF. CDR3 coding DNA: TGTGCCAGCAGCTGGAACAGGGGGCACGGCAATCAGCCCCAGCATTTT.

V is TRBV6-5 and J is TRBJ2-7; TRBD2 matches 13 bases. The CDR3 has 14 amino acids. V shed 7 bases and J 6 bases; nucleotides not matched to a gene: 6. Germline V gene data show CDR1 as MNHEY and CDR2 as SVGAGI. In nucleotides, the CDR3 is TGTGCCAGCACTTCTAGACTAGCGGGAGGCGAGCAGTACTTC. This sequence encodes CASTSRLAGGEQYF.

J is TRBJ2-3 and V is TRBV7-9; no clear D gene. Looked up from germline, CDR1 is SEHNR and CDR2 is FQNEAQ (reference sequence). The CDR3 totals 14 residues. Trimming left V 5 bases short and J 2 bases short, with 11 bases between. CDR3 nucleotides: TGTGCCAGCAGCGACGATTGGAACACAGATACGCAGTATTTT. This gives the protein CASSDDWNTDTQYF. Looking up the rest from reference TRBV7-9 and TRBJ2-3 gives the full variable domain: DTGVSQNPRHKITKRGQNVTFRCDPISEHNRLYWYRQTLGQGPEFLTYFQNEAQLEKSRLLSDRFSAERPKGSFSTLEIQRTEQGDSAMYLCASSDDWNTDTQYFGPGTRLTVL.

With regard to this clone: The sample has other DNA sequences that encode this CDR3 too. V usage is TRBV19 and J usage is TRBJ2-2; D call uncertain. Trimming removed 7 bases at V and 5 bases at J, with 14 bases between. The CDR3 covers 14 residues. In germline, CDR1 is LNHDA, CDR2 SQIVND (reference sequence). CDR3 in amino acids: CASIRGGVTGELFF. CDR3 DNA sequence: TGTGCCAGTATTCGAGGTGGGGTTACCGGGGAGCTGTTTTTT.

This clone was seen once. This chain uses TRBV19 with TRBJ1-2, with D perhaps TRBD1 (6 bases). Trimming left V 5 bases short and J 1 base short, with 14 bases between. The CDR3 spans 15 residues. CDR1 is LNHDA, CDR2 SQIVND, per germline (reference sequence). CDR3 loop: CASSYPDRINYGYTF. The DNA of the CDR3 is TGTGCCAGTAGTTACCCGGACAGAATTAACTATGGCTACACCTTC.

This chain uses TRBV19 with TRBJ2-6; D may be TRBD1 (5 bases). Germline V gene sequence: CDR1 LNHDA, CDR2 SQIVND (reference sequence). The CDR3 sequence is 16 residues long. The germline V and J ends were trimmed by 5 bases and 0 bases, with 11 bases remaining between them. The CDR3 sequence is CASSVRQISGANVLTF. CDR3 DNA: TGTGCCAGTAGTGTCCGACAGATCTCTGGGGCCAACGTCCTGACTTTC.

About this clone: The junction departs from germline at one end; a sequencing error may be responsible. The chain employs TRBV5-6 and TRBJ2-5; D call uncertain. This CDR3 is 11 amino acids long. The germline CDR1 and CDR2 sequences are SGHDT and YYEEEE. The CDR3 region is CASSLDQDRNF. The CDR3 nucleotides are TGTGCCAGCAGCTTGGACCAGGATCGTAACTTC.

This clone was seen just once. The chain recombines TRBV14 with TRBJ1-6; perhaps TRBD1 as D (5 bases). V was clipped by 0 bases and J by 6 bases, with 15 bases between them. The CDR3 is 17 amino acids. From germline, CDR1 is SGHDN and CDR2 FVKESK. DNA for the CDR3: TGTGCCAGCAGCCAAGACAGAAGAGGGACTTCTAATTCACCCCTCCACTTT. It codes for CASSQDRRGTSNSPLHF.

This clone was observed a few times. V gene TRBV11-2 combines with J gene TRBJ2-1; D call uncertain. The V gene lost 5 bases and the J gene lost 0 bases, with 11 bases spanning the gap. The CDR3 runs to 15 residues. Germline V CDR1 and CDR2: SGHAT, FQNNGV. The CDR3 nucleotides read TGTGCCAGCAGCCCCCTAGGTAGCTCCTACAATGAGCAGTTCTTC. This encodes CASSPLGSSYNEQFF.